The 20 T cell receptor beta chains in this list originate from one sample, sequenced in a study of blood T cell repertoires in COVID-19. Method: immunoSEQ multiplex PCR; TCRdb's copy keeps in-frame clones and lacks some. Of just over 95,000 clones in the sample, roughly nine tenths were seen once. The sequenced sample was peripheral blood. The receptors derive from a man aged 55 to 70 with acute or convalescent COVID-19.

V usage is TRBV16 and J usage is TRBJ1-5; no reliable D call. Between the trimmed V and J ends, which lost 4 bases and 7 bases, there was a span of 11 bases. The CDR3 length is 13 residues. Germline assignment: CDR1 KGHSY and CDR2 FQNENV. The CDR3 loop reads CASSREGLQPQHF. For the CDR3, the DNA is TGTGCCAGCAGCCGGGAGGGTCTACAGCCCCAGCATTTT.

The rearrangement links TRBV7-8 to TRBJ1-1; 9 bases match TRBD1. J gave up 7 bases and V 5 bases, and 5 bases lay outside the gene matches. Germline V gene sequence: CDR1 SGHVS, CDR2 FQNEAQ. The length of the CDR3 is 13 residues. The CDR3 loop reads CASSNDRGYEAFF. CDR3 nucleotide sequence: TGTGCCAGCAGCAATGACAGGGGGTATGAAGCTTTCTTT.

The chain joins TRBV11-2 to TRBJ1-5; TRBD1 is a possible D gene (5 bases). V was clipped by 0 bases and J by 1 base, with 10 bases between them. This CDR3 has 16 residues. Germline V gene lookup returns CDR1 SGHAT and CDR2 FQNNGV. CDR3 bases: TGTGCCAGCAGCTTAGACGCAGGGCGGAGCAATCAGCCCCAGCATTTT. Translated, it gives CASSLDAGRSNQPQHF.

V and J are TRBV10-3 and TRBJ1-1, with D perhaps TRBD1 (6 bases). Germline CDR1 and CDR2: ENHRY and SYGVKD. Trimming cost V 9 bases and J 7 bases, with 15 bases left between them. The CDR3 spans 12 residues. The CDR3 loop is CAIRGGTGEAFF. CDR3 nucleotides: TGTGCCATAAGAGGGGGAACGGGTGAAGCTTTCTTT.

This sequence joins TRBV7-9 and TRBJ2-2; D gene ambiguous. The CDR3 runs 14 residues. The ends were cut back, 3 bases at V and 3 bases at J, with 8 bases in the middle. Germline V gene sequence: CDR1 SEHNR, CDR2 FQNEAQ (reference sequence). CDR3 region: CASSFGQYTGELFF. CDR3 bases: TGTGCCAGCAGCTTTGGGCAGTACACCGGGGAGCTGTTTTTT. The full variable domain, with the rest looked up from reference TRBV7-9 and TRBJ2-2, is DTGVSQNPRHKITKRGQNVTFRCDPISEHNRLYWYRQTLGQGPEFLTYFQNEAQLEKSRLLSDRFSAERPKGSFSTLEIQRTEQGDSAMYLCASSFGQYTGELFFGEGSRLTVL.

The gene calls are TRBV5-1 and TRBJ2-3; weak D call: TRBD1 (6 bases). Germline V gives CDR1 SGHRS, CDR2 YFSETQ. This CDR3 contains 16 residues. With 4 bases removed from V and 0 bases from J, the gap between germline ends came to 15 bases. The CDR3 loop reads CASSPYFGGSTDTQYF. The CDR3 coding sequence is TGCGCCAGCAGCCCCTATTTTGGGGGCAGCACAGATACGCAGTATTTT.

This chain joins TRBV11-2 and TRBJ1-2, with 7 bases aligning to TRBD1. The CDR3 length is 15 residues. Germline loops: CDR1 SGHAT, CDR2 FQNNGV. The V gene end was trimmed by 6 bases and the J gene end by 1 base; junction bases not matched to a gene: 8. The CDR3 DNA reads TGTGCCAGCAGGAGCCCGGGACAGCATAACTATGGCTACACCTTC. Its translation is CASRSPGQHNYGYTF.

The chain combines TRBV5-1 with TRBJ2-1; a weak D match, TRBD2 (5 bases). Germline CDR1 and CDR2: SGHRS and YFSETQ. The CDR3 runs 12 residues. V lost 1 base to trimming and J lost 9 bases, with 8 bases between them. CDR3 residues: CASSLIGGEQFF. CDR3 nucleotides: TGCGCCAGCAGCTTGATAGGAGGTGAGCAGTTCTTC.

The CDR3 reads CASSRGVEAFF. The CDR3 DNA reads TGTGCCAGCTCCCGGGGAGTAGAAGCTTTCTTT. The rearrangement joins TRBV6-5 to TRBJ1-1; no clear D. Germline V gives CDR1 MNHEY, CDR2 SVGAGI. The CDR3 is 11 amino acids. Trimming removed 8 bases at V and 8 bases at J, with 12 bases between.

The chain employs TRBV7-2 and TRBJ1-5; 10 bases are shared with TRBD1. The CDR3 has 18 amino acids. Germline CDR1 reads SGHTA; CDR2 reads FQGNSA. Trimming removed 4 bases from V and 3 bases from J; junction bases left unmatched: 12. This CDR3 is CASSSAGPGQGYNQPQHF. The CDR3 nucleotides read TGTGCCAGCAGCTCTGCTGGCCCGGGACAGGGGTACAATCAGCCCCAGCATTTT. Full variable domain (remainder filled in from reference TRBV7-2 and TRBJ1-5): GAGVSQSPSNKVTEKGKDVELRCDPISGHTALYWYRQSLGQGLEFLIYFQGNSAPDKSGLPSDRFSAERTGGSVSTLTIQRTQQEDSAVYLCASSSAGPGQGYNQPQHFGDGTRLSIL.

This clone was recorded only once. V is TRBV14 and J is TRBJ2-1; TRBD2 agrees at 13 bases. Unmatched junction bases numbered 12, after V lost 6 bases and J lost 7 bases. Germline lookup yields CDR1 SGHDN and CDR2 FVKESK. The CDR3 has 17 residues. This chain's CDR3 is CASSLRGLAGVGNEQFF. CDR3 nucleotides: TGTGCCAGCAGTCTCCGTGGACTAGCGGGGGTGGGAAATGAGCAGTTCTTC.

This clone occurred a few times. The chain links TRBV19 to TRBJ2-1, with D hard to call. The germline V gene has CDR1 LNHDA and CDR2 SQIVND (reference sequence). This CDR3 comprises 13 residues. Trimming pared 0 bases from V and 8 bases from J, leaving 8 bases between. The CDR3 DNA sequence: TGTGCCAGTAGTATAGACGGTGTCTATGAGCAGTTCTTC. It specifies CASSIDGVYEQFF.

J is TRBJ1-3 and V is TRBV19; no definite D call. The germline V gene has CDR1 LNHDA and CDR2 SQIVND (reference sequence). The length of the CDR3 is 11 residues. The CDR3 nucleotides are TGTGGGGCCGACTCTGGAAACACCATATATTTT. As protein: CGADSGNTIYF.

The rearrangement joins TRBV30 to TRBJ1-5; D may be TRBD1 (6 bases). CDR3 size: 13 residues. Germline V gene lookup returns CDR1 GTSNPN and CDR2 SVGIG (reference sequence). Between the trimmed V and J ends, which lost 6 bases and 3 bases, there was a span of 12 bases. CDR3 sequence (DNA): TGTGCCTGCGAGGCAGGGGACAATCAGCCCCAGCATTTT. As protein: CACEAGDNQPQHF. Filled out from reference TRBV30 and TRBJ1-5, the complete variable domain reads SQTIHQWPATLVQPVGSPLSLECTVEGTSNPNLYWYRQAAGRGLQLLFYSVGIGQISSEVPQNLSASRPQDRQFILSSKKLLLSDSGFYLCACEAGDNQPQHFGDGTRLSIL.

The table lists this clone with a few counts. V gene TRBV27 combines with J gene TRBJ1-1, with D unclear. The CDR3 covers 13 residues. The germline V gene has CDR1 MNHEY and CDR2 SMNVEV (reference sequence). With 5 bases removed from V and 4 bases from J, the gap between germline ends came to 11 bases. CDR3 DNA: TGTGCCAGCAGTCACGACAAGGCCACTGAAGCTTTCTTT. It specifies CASSHDKATEAFF.

This clone has only one observation. The rearrangement uses TRBV6-5 and TRBJ1-3; 7 nucleotides match TRBD1. CDR3 length equals 15 residues. V lost 6 bases and J lost 5; bases outside the gene matches: 10. Germline V CDR1 and CDR2: MNHEY, SVGAGI. In DNA form, the CDR3 reads TGTGCCAGCAGACCTACAGGGGCCGACCGAAACACCATATATTTT. Protein sequence: CASRPTGADRNTIYF.

The rearrangement uses TRBV9 and TRBJ2-1; TRBD1 matches 9 bases. The CDR3 is 16 residues long. CDR1 and CDR2 from the germline V gene are SGDLS and YYNGEE. With 0 bases clipped from V and 9 bases from J, the junction kept 10 bases outside the gene matches. The CDR3 sequence is CASSVGSGQGSGEQFF. The CDR3 coding sequence is TGTGCCAGCAGCGTAGGTTCGGGACAGGGTTCGGGTGAGCAGTTCTTC. The whole variable domain, remainder taken from reference TRBV9 and TRBJ2-1, is DSGVTQTPKHLITATGQRVTLRCSPRSGDLSVYWYQQSLDQGLQFLIQYYNGEERAKGNILERFSAQQFPDLHSELNLSSLELGDSALYFCASSVGSGQGSGEQFFGPGTRLTVL.

The chain couples TRBV5-1 to TRBJ1-5, with D possibly being TRBD1 (5 bases). CDR3 length: 16 amino acids. Germline CDR1 and CDR2: SGHRS and YFSETQ. Trimming left V 4 bases short and J 0 bases short, with 14 bases between. In nucleotides, the CDR3 is TGCGCCAGCAGCCCCGGTGGGGCCCTTAGCAATCAGCCCCAGCATTTT. It codes for CASSPGGALSNQPQHF.

The chain couples TRBV20-1 to TRBJ1-1; TRBD1 aligns across 7 bases. Germline CDR1 and CDR2: DFQATT and SNEGSKA (reference sequence). CDR3 size: 11 residues. In DNA, the CDR3 is TGCGGAGGGACAGAGAACACTGAAGCTTTCTTT. It yields the protein CGGTENTEAFF.

The gene calls are TRBV7-2 and TRBJ1-2; the D is unclear. The CDR3 has 12 amino acids. Germline V gives CDR1 SGHTA, CDR2 FQGNSA. The V end was cut by 4 bases, the J end by 4 bases, with 7 bases between. This chain's CDR3 is CASSSTVYGYTF. The CDR3 region has the DNA TGTGCCAGCAGCTCAACAGTCTATGGCTACACCTTC.